This TCR beta chain was observed in a study of blood T cell repertoires in COVID-19. The CDR3 totals 13 residues. From germline, CDR1 is SGHTA and CDR2 FQGTGA. V dropped 5 bases and J dropped 1 base, with 8 bases sitting between them. Those who participated ranged in age from about 18 to 95 years and resided in 20 to 30 US areas. Two consecutive negative NP/OP PCR tests, clearance, or resolved symptoms defined Cohort 3 recovery. Methods used by the authors: Reference gene primer amplification gave nucleated cell count estimates. Data came from immunoSEQ multiplex PCR; TCRdb stores just in-frame clones and leaves some out. D and trimming were read from the DNA, whereas the V and J calls and clone size are those reported in that table. The sample includes some 150,000 clones, 86% of them seen just once.

This sequence was found in a man aged 50 or older who had recovered from COVID-19. The chain uses TRBV7-3 and TRBJ1-1; D is ambiguous. The specimen was PBMCs or T cells enriched from blood (not recorded which). CDR3 sequence: CASSPTTNTEAFF. Here the CDR3 DNA reads TGTGCCAGCAGCCCGACAACGAACACTGAAGCTTTCTTT.